This record looks at one T cell receptor (beta chain) sequence and its context. What this receptor recognizes is not known. Base qualities are not at hand, and no much larger clone is one base apart. The source of the sample is a study of T cell changes during pregnancy in multiple sclerosis (dated by TCRdb to between 2017 and 2020). With respect to the entire study: The study examined how the T cell repertoire changed over the course of pregnancy in women with multiple sclerosis.

The receptor library was made with the immunoSEQ multiplex PCR assay. As stored in TCRdb, this immuneACCESS dataset retains in-frame rearrangements with V and J assigned. A fraction of the clones does not appear; measured against another copy, unresolved V genes explain less than half of the discrepancy, and the remainder lacks a known reason. In this sample the table shows some 60,000 clones, 93% of which occur a single time. Clones ranked in the top ten supply under 2% of the sample. Including the terminal cysteine and phenylalanine, the CDR3 comprises 14 residues. This entry keeps only the CDR3 DNA: 42 bases, framed from base 1. V is trimmed back by 5 bases and J by 6 bases, and the junction contains 6 bases that no gene match accounts for. The germline V gene (reference sequence) yields MNHEY for CDR1 and SMNVEV for CDR2.

The clonotype was recovered from a female donor with multiple sclerosis, enrolled in a pregnancy study. The sample was peripheral blood, taken after pregnancy. The sequence links TRBV27 to TRBJ2-5, and 10 junction bases match TRBD1. The DNA sequence reads TGTGCCAGCAGTATAGGACAGGGGGTAAAGACCCAGTACTTC. It codes for CASSIGQGVKTQYF.